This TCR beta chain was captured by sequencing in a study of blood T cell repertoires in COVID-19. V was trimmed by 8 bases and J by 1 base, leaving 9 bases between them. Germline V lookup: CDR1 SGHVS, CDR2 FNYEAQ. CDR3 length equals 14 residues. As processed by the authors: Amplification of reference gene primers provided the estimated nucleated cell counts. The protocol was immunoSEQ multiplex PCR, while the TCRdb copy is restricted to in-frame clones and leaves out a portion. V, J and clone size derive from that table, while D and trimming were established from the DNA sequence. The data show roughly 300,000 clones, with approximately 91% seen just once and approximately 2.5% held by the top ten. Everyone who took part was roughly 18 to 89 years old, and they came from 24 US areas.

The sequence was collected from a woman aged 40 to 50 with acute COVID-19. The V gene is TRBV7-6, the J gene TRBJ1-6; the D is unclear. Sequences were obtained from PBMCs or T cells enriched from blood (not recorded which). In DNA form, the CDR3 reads TGTGCCAGCTCCCCGGGGTCCTATAATTCACCCCTCCACTTT. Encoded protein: CASSPGSYNSPLHF.